The 10 T cell receptor beta chains below come from one sample, sequenced in a study of Ad26.COV2.S vaccination and SARS-CoV-2 variants. Indicated treatment: some 20 received Ad26.COV2.S at low or high dose, single or two shots; roughly 5 received placebo; per-sample allocation not given. The samples date from day 63 after the first vaccine or placebo injection. Here immunoSEQ multiplex PCR was the method, and the copy in TCRdb shows in-frame clones only, minus some. The table shows a few hundred thousand clones, with more than 75% occurring only once. The source was peripheral blood, collected in a trial of Ad26.COV2.S vaccine versus placebo. The receptors come from a person aged 18-65 years who received the Ad26.COV2.S COVID-19 vaccine or a placebo.

The chain recombines TRBV7-9 with TRBJ1-2; D unresolved. The length of the CDR3 is 16 residues. Germline CDR1 SEHNR, CDR2 FQNEAQ (reference sequence). Trimming removed 0 bases at V and 6 bases at J, with 17 bases between. The CDR3 nucleotides are TGTGCCAGCAGCTTAGCGCCAGGTTCGGGGAAGAATGGCTACACCTTC. It codes for CASSLAPGSGKNGYTF.

The chain combines TRBV14 with TRBJ2-7; D is possibly TRBD2 (6 bases). The CDR3 runs to 12 residues. CDR1 and CDR2 (germline): SGHDN, FVKESK. Trimming removed 6 bases from V and 3 bases from J, with 9 bases in between. The CDR3 sequence is CASSFGGYEQYF. The CDR3 DNA is TGTGCCAGCAGTTTCGGGGGCTACGAGCAGTACTTC.

This clone was seen only once. J is TRBJ2-5 and V is TRBV7-9, with 7 bases matching TRBD1. V gave up 3 bases and J gave up 0 bases; unmatched junction bases: 4. Germline CDR1 SEHNR, CDR2 FQNEAQ (reference sequence). The CDR3 covers 15 residues. DNA for the CDR3: TGTGCCAGCAGCTTGGGCAGGGGGTACCAAGAGACCCAGTACTTC. The encoded protein is CASSLGRGYQETQYF.

The chain joins TRBV2 to TRBJ2-1; 11 bases line up with TRBD2. CDR3 length: 17 residues. V trimming: 0 bases; J trimming: 4 bases; junction bases outside the gene matches: 5. The germline V gene has CDR1 SNHLY and CDR2 FYNNEI. The CDR3 coding sequence is TGTGCCAGCAGTGAAGCGCGGACTAGCGGGCTGTACAATGAGCAGTTCTTC. Its translation: CASSEARTSGLYNEQFF.

CDR3 region: CASSPGFANTGELFF. The CDR3 DNA reads as TGTGCCAGCTCACCCGGCTTTGCGAACACCGGGGAGCTGTTTTTT. This chain connects TRBV18 to TRBJ2-2; D remains ambiguous. Trimming left V 3 bases short and J 0 bases short, with 8 bases between. The CDR3 is made up of 15 amino acids. Germline V lookup: CDR1 KGHSH, CDR2 LQKENI.

In DNA form, the CDR3 reads TGTGCCAGCAGTTACTCGAAGGGACAGGGAGGGTATGGCTACACCTTC. Translation: CASSYSKGQGGYGYTF. The rearrangement joins TRBV6-5 to TRBJ1-2, with TRBD1 matching over 9 bases. The germline gives CDR1 MNHEY, CDR2 SVGAGI. J gave up 5 bases and V 0 bases, and 7 bases lay outside the gene matches. This CDR3 contains 16 residues.

V gene TRBV4-3 combines with J gene TRBJ2-3; D could derive from TRBD1 or TRBD2 (5 bases each). The V end was cut by 0 bases, the J end by 14 bases, with 15 bases between. CDR1 is LGHNA, CDR2 YSLEER, per germline. The CDR3 totals 13 residues. Here the CDR3 reads CASSQDRGPRRYF. CDR3 in DNA: TGCGCCAGCAGCCAAGATCGGGGCCCGCGGCGGTATTTT.

The chain links TRBV9 to TRBJ2-1; D is possibly TRBD1 or TRBD2 (5 bases each). The CDR3 loop spans 14 amino acids. V gave up 4 bases and J gave up 8 bases, with 16 bases separating them. CDR1 SGDLS and CDR2 YYNGEE come from the germline V gene. The CDR3 coding sequence is TGTGCCAGCAGCACCACCCTGAGGGGCCATGAGCAGTTCTTC. It specifies CASSTTLRGHEQFF.

This clone showed up just once. The rearrangement links TRBV10-3 to TRBJ1-3; no firm D call. The germline CDR1 and CDR2 sequences are ENHRY and SYGVKD. Trimming took 0 bases from V and 0 from J, leaving 6 bases between them. The CDR3 is 15 amino acids. Written as DNA, the CDR3 is TGTGCCATCAGTGAGTCGATGTTCTCTGGAAACACCATATATTTT. Translated, it gives CAISESMFSGNTIYF.

This clone was observed a handful of times. This rearrangement joins TRBV11-1 to TRBJ1-1; D is unresolved. Germline V gives CDR1 SGHAT, CDR2 FQDESV (reference sequence). Between the trimmed V and J ends, which lost 2 bases and 5 bases, there was a span of 6 bases. CDR3 size: 12 residues. The chain's CDR3 is CASSLSGTEAFF. In nucleotides, the CDR3 is TGTGCCAGCAGCTTAAGTGGGACTGAAGCTTTCTTT.